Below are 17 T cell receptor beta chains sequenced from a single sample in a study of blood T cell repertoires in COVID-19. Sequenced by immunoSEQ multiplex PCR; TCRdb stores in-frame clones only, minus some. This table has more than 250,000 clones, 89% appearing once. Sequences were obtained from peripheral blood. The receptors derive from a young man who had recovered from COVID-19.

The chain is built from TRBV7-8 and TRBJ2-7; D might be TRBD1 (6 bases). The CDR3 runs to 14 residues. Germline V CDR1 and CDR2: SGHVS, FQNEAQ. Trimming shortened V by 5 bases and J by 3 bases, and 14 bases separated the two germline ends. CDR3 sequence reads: CASSPQGRGYEQYF. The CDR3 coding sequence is TGTGCCAGCAGCCCGCAGGGCAGGGGCTACGAGCAGTACTTC.

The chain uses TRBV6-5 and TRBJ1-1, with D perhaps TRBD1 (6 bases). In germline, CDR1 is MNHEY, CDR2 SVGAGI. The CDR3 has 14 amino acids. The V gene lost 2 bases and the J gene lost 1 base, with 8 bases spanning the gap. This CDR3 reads CASSYGTPNTEAFF. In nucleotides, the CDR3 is TGTGCCAGCAGTTACGGGACACCGAACACTGAAGCTTTCTTT.

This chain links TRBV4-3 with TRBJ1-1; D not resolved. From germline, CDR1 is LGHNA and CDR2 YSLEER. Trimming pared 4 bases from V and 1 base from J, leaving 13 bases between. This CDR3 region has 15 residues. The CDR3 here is CASSLKNRENTEAFF. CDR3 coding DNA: TGCGCCAGCAGCCTAAAGAACCGGGAGAACACTGAAGCTTTCTTT.

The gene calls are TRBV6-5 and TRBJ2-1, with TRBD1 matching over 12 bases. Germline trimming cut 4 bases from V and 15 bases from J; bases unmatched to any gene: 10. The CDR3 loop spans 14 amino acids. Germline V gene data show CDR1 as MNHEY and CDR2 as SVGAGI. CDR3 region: CASSSQGTGGAWFF. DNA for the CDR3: TGTGCCAGCAGTTCCCAGGGGACAGGGGGCGCGTGGTTCTTC.

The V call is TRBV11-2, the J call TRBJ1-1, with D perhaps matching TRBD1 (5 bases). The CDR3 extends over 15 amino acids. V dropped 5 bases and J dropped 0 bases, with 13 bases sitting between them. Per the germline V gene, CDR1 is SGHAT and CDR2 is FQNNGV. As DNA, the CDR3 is TGTGCCAGCAGCAGGGGAGGCTCAATGAACACTGAAGCTTTCTTT. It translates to CASSRGGSMNTEAFF.

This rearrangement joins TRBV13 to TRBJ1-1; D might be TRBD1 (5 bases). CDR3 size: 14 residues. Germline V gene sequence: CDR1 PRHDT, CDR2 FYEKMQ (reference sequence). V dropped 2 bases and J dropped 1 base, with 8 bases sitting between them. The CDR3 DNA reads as TGTGCCAGCAGCTTAACGGGGGGGAACACTGAAGCTTTCTTT. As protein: CASSLTGGNTEAFF.

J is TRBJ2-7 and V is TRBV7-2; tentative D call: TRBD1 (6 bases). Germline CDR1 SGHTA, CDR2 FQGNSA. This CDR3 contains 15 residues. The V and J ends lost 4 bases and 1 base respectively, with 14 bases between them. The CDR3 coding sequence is TGTGCCAGCAGCTCCTGGACCGACAGGTCCTACGAGCAGTACTTC. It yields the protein CASSSWTDRSYEQYF.

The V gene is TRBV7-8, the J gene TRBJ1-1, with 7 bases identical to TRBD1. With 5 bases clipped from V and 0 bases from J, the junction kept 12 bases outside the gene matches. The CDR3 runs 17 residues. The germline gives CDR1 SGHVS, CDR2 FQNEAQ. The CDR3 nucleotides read TGTGCCAGCAGCCATTTACCTGGGACAGACCTGAACACTGAAGCTTTCTTT. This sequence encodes CASSHLPGTDLNTEAFF.

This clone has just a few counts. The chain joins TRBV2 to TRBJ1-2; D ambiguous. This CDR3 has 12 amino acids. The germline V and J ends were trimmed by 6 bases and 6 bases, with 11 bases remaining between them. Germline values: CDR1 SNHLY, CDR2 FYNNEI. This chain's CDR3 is CASRDDTHGYTF. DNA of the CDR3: TGTGCCAGCAGAGACGACACCCATGGCTACACCTTC.

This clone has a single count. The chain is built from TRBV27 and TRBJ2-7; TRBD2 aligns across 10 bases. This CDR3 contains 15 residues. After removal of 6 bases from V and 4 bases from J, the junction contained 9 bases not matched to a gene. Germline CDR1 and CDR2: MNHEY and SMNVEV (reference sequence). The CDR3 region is CASRATSGTIYEQYF. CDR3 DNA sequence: TGTGCCAGCAGGGCTACTAGCGGGACAATTTACGAGCAGTACTTC.

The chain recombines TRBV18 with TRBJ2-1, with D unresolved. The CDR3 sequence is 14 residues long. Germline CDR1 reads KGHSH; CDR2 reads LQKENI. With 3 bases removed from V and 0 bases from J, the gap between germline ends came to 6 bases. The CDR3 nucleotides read TGTGCCAGCTCACCTGGAGACTCCTACAATGAGCAGTTCTTC. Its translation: CASSPGDSYNEQFF. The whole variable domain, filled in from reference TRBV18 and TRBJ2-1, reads NAGVMQNPRHLVRRRGQEARLRCSPMKGHSHVYWYRQLPEEGLKFMVYLQKENIIDESGMPKERFSAEFPKEGPSILRIQQVVRGDSAAYFCASSPGDSYNEQFFGPGTRLTVL.

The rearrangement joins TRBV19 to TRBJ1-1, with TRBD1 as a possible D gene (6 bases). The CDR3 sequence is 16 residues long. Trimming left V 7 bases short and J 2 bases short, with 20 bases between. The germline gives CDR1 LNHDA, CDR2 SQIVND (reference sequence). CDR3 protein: CASNSRGRSPNTEAFF. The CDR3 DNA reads TGTGCCAGTAATAGCAGGGGAAGATCCCCAAACACTGAAGCTTTCTTT.

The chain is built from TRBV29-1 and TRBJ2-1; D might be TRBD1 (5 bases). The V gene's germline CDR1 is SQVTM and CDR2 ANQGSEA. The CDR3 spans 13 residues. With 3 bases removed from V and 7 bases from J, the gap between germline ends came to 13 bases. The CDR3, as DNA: TGCAGCGTTGAGGGCAGGGTTGGGAATGAGCAGTTCTTC. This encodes CSVEGRVGNEQFF.

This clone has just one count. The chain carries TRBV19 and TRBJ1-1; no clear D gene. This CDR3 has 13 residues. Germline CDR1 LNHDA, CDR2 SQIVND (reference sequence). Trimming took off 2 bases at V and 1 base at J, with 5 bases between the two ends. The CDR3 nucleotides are TGTGCCAGTAGTATATGGGCGAACACTGAAGCTTTCTTT. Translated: CASSIWANTEAFF.

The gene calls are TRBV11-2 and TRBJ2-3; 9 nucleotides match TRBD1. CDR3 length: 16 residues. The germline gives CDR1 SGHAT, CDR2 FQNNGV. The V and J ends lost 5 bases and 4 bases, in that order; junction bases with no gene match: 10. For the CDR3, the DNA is TGTGCCAGCAGCCCCGGACAGGGGATCGGAGCAGATACGCAGTATTTT. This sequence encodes CASSPGQGIGADTQYF. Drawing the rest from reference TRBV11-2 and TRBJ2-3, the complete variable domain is EAGVAQSPRYKIIEKRQSVAFWCNPISGHATLYWYQQILGQGPKLLIQFQNNGVVDDSQLPKDRFSAERLKGVDSTLKIQPAKLEDSAVYLCASSPGQGIGADTQYFGPGTRLTVL.

The CDR3 protein is CASSEVAANYGYTF. The CDR3 DNA reads as TGTGCCAGCAGTGAAGTCGCAGCTAACTATGGCTACACCTTC. This sequence joins TRBV2 and TRBJ1-2; no clear D. Germline assignment: CDR1 SNHLY and CDR2 FYNNEI. The ends were cut back, 1 base at V and 0 bases at J, with 6 bases in the middle. The CDR3 runs to 14 residues.

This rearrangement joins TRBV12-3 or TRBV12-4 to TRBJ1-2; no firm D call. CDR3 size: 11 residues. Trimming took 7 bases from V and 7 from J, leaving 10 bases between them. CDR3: CASNRHPGYTF. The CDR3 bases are TGTGCCAGCAACAGACACCCTGGCTACACCTTC.